The clone carrying this T cell receptor (beta chain) appeared a few times. Its antigen is still unknown. Using immunoSEQ multiplex PCR, the repertoire was profiled, and TCRdb retains in-frame clones only, with some absent. This repertoire shows 100,000 to 150,000 clones, approximately 78% found once; its top ten account for approximately 3%. Time point specified: baseline pretreatment blood. Indicated treatment: 15 Gy SBRT to primary tumor, nephrectomy 4 weeks later. After SBRT, blood was collected at 2 and 4 weeks, plus baseline. This entry belongs to a study of radiation and T cells in renal cell carcinoma. Notes on the study in general: In blood, top tumor clones expanded by 2 weeks, shrinking by 4.

Germline values: CDR1 MDHEN, CDR2 SYDVKM. Trimming at V came to 3 bases and at J to 0 bases, leaving 4 bases not matched to a gene. This CDR3 is built from 15 residues. The receptor's source is a woman aged 55 to 70 with renal cell carcinoma. The specimen was blood, collected from a patient whose treatment included radiotherapy and nephrectomy. V and J are TRBV28 and TRBJ1-1; 7 bases map to TRBD1. CDR3: CASSLGQLMNTEAFF. Here the CDR3 DNA reads TGTGCCAGCAGTTTGGGACAGCTGATGAACACTGAAGCTTTCTTT.